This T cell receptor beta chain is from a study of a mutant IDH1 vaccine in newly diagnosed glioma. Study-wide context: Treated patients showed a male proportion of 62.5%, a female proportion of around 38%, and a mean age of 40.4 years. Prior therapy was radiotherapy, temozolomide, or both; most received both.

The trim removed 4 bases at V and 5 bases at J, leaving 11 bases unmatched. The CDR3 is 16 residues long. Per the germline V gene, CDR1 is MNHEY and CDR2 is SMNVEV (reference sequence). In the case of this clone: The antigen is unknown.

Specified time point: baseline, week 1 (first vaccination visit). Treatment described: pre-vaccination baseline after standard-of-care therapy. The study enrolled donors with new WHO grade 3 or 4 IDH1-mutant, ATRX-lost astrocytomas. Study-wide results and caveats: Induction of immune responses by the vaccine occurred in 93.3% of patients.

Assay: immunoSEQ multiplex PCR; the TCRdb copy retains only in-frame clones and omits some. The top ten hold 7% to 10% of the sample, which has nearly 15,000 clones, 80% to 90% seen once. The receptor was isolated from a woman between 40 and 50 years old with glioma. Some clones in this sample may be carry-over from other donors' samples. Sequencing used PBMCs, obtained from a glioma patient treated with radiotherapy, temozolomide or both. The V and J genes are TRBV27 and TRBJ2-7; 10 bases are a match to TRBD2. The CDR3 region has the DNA TGTGCCAGCAGTTATTCTAGCGGGAGACCCCCTCACGAGCAGTACTTC. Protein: CASSYSSGRPPHEQYF.